A selection of T cell receptor beta chains follows, all from one sample in a study of T cell responses to AZD1222 COVID-19 vaccine. The table came from immunoSEQ multiplex PCR; TCRdb's copy has only in-frame clones and leaves some out. The sample comprises around 160,000 clones, about 90% of which are singletons, and less than 1.3% rests with the top ten. This sample comprised peripheral blood, obtained 28 days after the second AZD1222 dose. The receptors shown here come from an adult who received the AZD1222 COVID-19 vaccine. CDR3s include the opening cysteine and the closing phenylalanine or tryptophan. The order of the fields is clone size, D gene, J gene, V gene, CDR3 protein, CDR3 DNA. A D gene is named only where the DNA matches it firmly. A clone size is listed for some rows: how often the clone was seen (once, few, many), or a class if it is expanded.

. | . | TRBJ2-5 | TRBV12-3/TRBV12-4 | CASSPDSVTQYF | TGTGCCAGCAGTCCGGATAGCGTGACCCAGTACTTC
. | . | TRBJ2-7 | TRBV10-2 | CASSEGQSSYEQYF | TGCGCCAGCAGTGAGGGACAAAGCTCCTACGAGCAGTACTTC
. | . | TRBJ2-2 | TRBV7-8 | CASSLVLPQAGTGELFF | TGTGCCAGCAGCTTAGTTTTACCGCAAGCGGGCACCGGGGAGCTGTTTTTT
. | . | TRBJ1-5 | TRBV10-2 | CASASGGDQPQHF | TGCGCCAGCGCCTCCGGGGGGGATCAGCCCCAGCATTTT
. | . | TRBJ1-2 | TRBV7-9 | CASSLVRDYGYTF | TGTGCCAGCAGCTTAGTGCGAGACTATGGCTACACCTTC
. | TRBD1 | TRBJ1-1 | TRBV7-9 | CASSLTGASEAFF | TGTGCCAGCAGCCTGACAGGGGCTTCTGAAGCTTTCTTT
once | TRBD1 | TRBJ1-4 | TRBV24-1 | CATRPGQGRFQGEKLFF | TGTGCCACCAGGCCGGGACAGGGTAGGTTTCAGGGTGAAAAACTGTTTTTT
once | TRBD1 | TRBJ1-5 | TRBV18 | CASSPDRGTNQPQHF | TGTGCCAGCTCCCCGGACAGGGGAACGAATCAGCCCCAGCATTTT
. | . | TRBJ1-5 | TRBV6-1 | CASTETWEQPQHF | TGTGCCAGCACTGAAACCTGGGAGCAGCCCCAGCATTTT
. | TRBD2 | TRBJ2-1 | TRBV30 | CASEGGLAGYNEQFF | TGTGCCTCCGAAGGTGGACTAGCGGGTTACAATGAGCAGTTCTTC
once | . | TRBJ2-7 | TRBV19 | CASSIGGRTSEQYF | TGTGCCAGTAGTATAGGGGGCAGGACCTCCGAGCAGTACTTC
. | . | TRBJ1-4 | TRBV10-3 | CAISEPTQGLEKLFF | TGTGCCATCAGTGAGCCGACCCAGGGACTGGAAAAACTGTTTTTT
. | TRBD2 | TRBJ2-7 | TRBV7-9 | CASSSGLAYEQYF | TGTGCCAGCAGCTCGGGACTAGCCTACGAGCAGTACTTC
. | TRBD1 | TRBJ2-2 | TRBV7-6 | CASSPIGTGNTGELFF | TGTGCCAGCAGCCCGATTGGGACAGGGAACACCGGGGAGCTGTTTTTT
. | . | TRBJ2-3 | TRBV7-9 | CASWSEGLGTDTQYF | TGTGCCAGCTGGTCTGAGGGGCTAGGCACAGATACGCAGTATTTT
once | . | TRBJ2-5 | TRBV9 | CASSVDGSGRETQYF | TGTGCCAGCAGCGTAGATGGTAGCGGAAGAGAGACCCAGTACTTC
. | TRBD2 | TRBJ2-1 | TRBV10-1 | CASSGTSGGPPYREQFF | TGCGCCAGCAGTGGAACTAGCGGGGGCCCCCCTTACCGGGAGCAGTTCTTC
. | . | TRBJ2-5 | TRBV29-1 | CSVEIGDKETQYF | TGCAGCGTTGAGATAGGGGATAAAGAGACCCAGTACTTC
. | TRBD1 | TRBJ2-2 | TRBV19 | CASSMGTGKLFF | TGTGCCAGTAGTATGGGGACAGGGAAGCTGTTTTTT
once | . | TRBJ1-3 | TRBV25-1 | CASSESGGPGGNTIYF | TGTGCCAGCAGTGAATCCGGGGGGCCGGGAGGAAACACCATATATTTT
. | . | TRBJ1-5 | TRBV4-2 | CASSQQGEGQPQHF | TGTGCCAGCAGCCAACAGGGTGAAGGCCAGCCCCAGCATTTT
. | . | TRBJ1-3 | TRBV18 | CASSPGRDSGNTIYF | TGTGCCAGCTCACCGGGAAGAGACTCTGGAAACACCATATATTTT
few | TRBD2 | TRBJ2-7 | TRBV6-4 | CASSESAGGAYEQYF | TGTGCCAGCAGTGAATCAGCCGGGGGGGCGTACGAGCAGTACTTC
. | . | TRBJ1-4 | TRBV9 | CASSPSLGTNEKLFF | TGTGCCAGCAGCCCGTCCCTAGGCACTAATGAAAAACTGTTTTTT
. | . | TRBJ2-1 | TRBV5-1 | CASRRPGDSYNEQFF | TGCGCCAGCAGGCGACCGGGCGACTCCTACAATGAGCAGTTCTTC
once | TRBD2 | TRBJ2-7 | TRBV7-2 | CASSRTSVGYEQYF | TGTGCCAGCAGCCGGACTAGCGTGGGCTACGAGCAGTACTTC
. | . | TRBJ1-2 | TRBV5-8 | CASSWPMQPNYGYTF | TGTGCCAGCAGCTGGCCTATGCAGCCTAACTATGGCTACACCTTC
. | . | TRBJ2-7 | TRBV5-1 | CASSWTEGEQYF | TGCGCCAGCAGCTGGACAGAAGGCGAGCAGTACTTC
. | TRBD1 | TRBJ2-3 | TRBV7-2 | CASSPDRGGDTQYF | TGTGCCAGCAGCCCTGACAGGGGGGGAGATACGCAGTATTTT
. | . | TRBJ1-1 | TRBV5-3 | CARSSGGGRNTEAFF | TGTGCCAGAAGCTCCGGCGGGGGGAGGAACACTGAAGCTTTCTTT
. | . | TRBJ2-6 | TRBV11-2 | CASSFAGANVLTF | TGTGCCAGCAGCTTTGCAGGGGCCAACGTCCTGACTTTC
. | . | TRBJ2-5 | TRBV5-1 | CASSLYGGAETQYF | TGCGCCAGCAGCTTGTACGGGGGCGCGGAGACCCAGTACTTC
few | . | TRBJ2-7 | TRBV3-1/TRBV3-2 | CASSLDFRDEQYF | TGTGCCAGCAGCCTAGACTTTAGGGACGAGCAGTACTTC
. | TRBD1 | TRBJ1-2 | TRBV19 | CASSRKLGTANF | TGTGCCAGTAGTAGGAAATTGGGGACAGCCAACTTC
. | . | TRBJ1-1 | TRBV11-3 | CASSTRGNTEAFF | TGTGCCAGCAGCACCAGGGGGAACACTGAAGCTTTCTTT
. | . | TRBJ2-3 | TRBV3-1/TRBV3-2 | CASSQVSGLSDTQYF | TGTGCCAGCAGCCAAGTGTCCGGACTATCGGATACGCAGTATTTT
once | TRBD2 | TRBJ2-6 | TRBV10-3 | CAITGGGSGANVLTF | TGTGCCATCACCGGGGGGGGCTCTGGGGCCAACGTCCTGACTTTC
. | . | TRBJ2-2 | TRBV6-5 | CASRSRENTGELFF | TGTGCCAGTAGAAGTCGGGAGAACACCGGGGAGCTGTTTTTT
. | TRBD1 | TRBJ1-1 | TRBV27 | CASSSPHRGLAEAFF | TGTGCCAGCAGTTCGCCTCACAGGGGGCTGGCTGAAGCTTTCTTT
. | . | TRBJ1-4 | TRBV10-3 | CAISEGRGNEKLFF | TGTGCCATCAGTGAGGGAAGGGGCAATGAAAAACTGTTTTTT
. | . | TRBJ1-3 | TRBV30 | CASPDRQSGNTIYF | TGTGCCTCCCCGGATAGGCAGTCTGGAAACACCATATATTTT
. | TRBD1 | TRBJ2-2 | TRBV7-9 | CASSSGQGGVLGELFF | TGTGCCAGCAGCTCCGGACAGGGAGGAGTTTTGGGGGAGCTGTTTTTT
. | . | TRBJ2-1 | TRBV2 | CASSDSGSSYNEQFF | TGTGCCAGCAGTGATAGCGGTAGCTCCTACAATGAGCAGTTCTTC
. | . | TRBJ1-5 | TRBV5-8 | CASSLAGQSYDNQPQHF | TGTGCCAGCAGCTTGGCAGGGCAATCTTATGACAATCAGCCCCAGCATTTT
. | TRBD1 | TRBJ1-2 | TRBV7-8 | CASTIRTGLNYGYTF | TGTGCCAGCACCATTCGGACAGGATTGAACTATGGCTACACCTTC
. | TRBD1 | TRBJ1-3 | TRBV12-5 | CASGSRQGGNTIYF | TGTGCTAGTGGCTCCCGACAGGGAGGAAACACCATATATTTT
. | . | TRBJ1-2 | TRBV29-1 | CSVEEQQGSGYTF | TGCAGCGTTGAAGAACAGCAGGGCTCTGGCTACACCTTC
. | . | TRBJ1-1 | TRBV5-1 | CASSLTGPPELGTEAFF | TGCGCCAGCAGCTTGACAGGGCCCCCTGAGTTAGGCACTGAAGCTTTCTTT
once | . | TRBJ1-6 | TRBV6-5 | CASSSGEVSSPLHF | TGTGCCAGCAGTTCAGGGGAGGTCAGTTCACCCCTCCACTTT
. | TRBD2 | TRBJ2-7 | TRBV12-3/TRBV12-4 | CASSTGLAGEQYF | TGTGCCAGCAGCACGGGACTAGCGGGCGAGCAGTACTTC